The 21 T cell receptor beta chains reported below all come from one sample, sequenced in a study of regulatory T cells in long-lasting Graves disease. For TCR beta, libraries came from iRepertoire HTBI primers and Arm-PCR of CDR3 regions. TCRdb recomputed calls from the multiplex PCR reads with MiXCR, one row per CDR3 protein. Of approximately 540,000 distinct CDR3 sequences in the sample, 12% were seen once. Time point reported: newly diagnosed GD, antithyroid drugs for less than 3 months. PBMC-extracted RNA yielded the TCR library. These data also featured in a second study, about T cells in Graves' hyperthyroidism and ophthalmopathy.

This material consisted of peripheral blood mononuclear cells (PBMCs), taken at new diagnosis, from a patient treated with antithyroid drugs. The source is a woman younger than 45 with Graves disease.

This clonotype was seen at least ten times. This chain connects TRBV20-1 to TRBJ2-3, with 8 nucleotides matching TRBD2. The CDR3 loop spans 15 amino acids. V shed 0 bases and J 4 bases; nucleotides not matched to a gene: 6. Germline V gives CDR1 DFQATT, CDR2 SNEGSKA (reference sequence). The DNA for the CDR3 is TGCAGTGCTAGAGATCTCAGCGGGAGCTCAGATACGCAGTATTTT. Protein sequence: CSARDLSGSSDTQYF.

The J gene is TRBJ2-3, the V gene TRBV9; 11 bases line up with TRBD2. Germline assignment: CDR1 SGDLS and CDR2 YYNGEE. The junction had 6 bases not matched to a gene; V was cut back by 2 bases and J by 4 bases. CDR3 length: 16 residues. This CDR3 is CASSVLAGGTADTQYF. CDR3 coding DNA: TGTGCCAGCAGCGTGCTAGCGGGAGGAACGGCAGATACGCAGTATTTT. The full variable domain, rest sourced from reference TRBV9 and TRBJ2-3, is DSGVTQTPKHLITATGQRVTLRCSPRSGDLSVYWYQQSLDQGLQFLIQYYNGEERAKGNILERFSAQQFPDLHSELNLSSLELGDSALYFCASSVLAGGTADTQYFGPGTRLTVL.

This clonotype showed up many times. The V call is TRBV7-3, the J call TRBJ2-3; 7 bases match TRBD1. This CDR3 is built from 15 residues. Germline CDR1 SGHTA, CDR2 FQGTGA. V trimming: 3 bases; J trimming: 2 bases; junction bases outside the gene matches: 5. The CDR3 nucleotides are TGTGCCAGCAGCTTCACAGGGGCAACCACAGATACGCAGTATTTT. It translates to CASSFTGATTDTQYF. Complete variable domain (other parts from reference TRBV7-3 and TRBJ2-3): GAGVSQTPSNKVTEKGKYVELRCDPISGHTALYWYRQSLGQGPEFLIYFQGTGAADDSGLPNDRFFAVRPEGSVSTLKIQRTERGDSAVYLCASSFTGATTDTQYFGPGTRLTVL.

This clonotype came up many times. CDR3 residues: CASLLEPNTEAFF. CDR3 in DNA: TGTGCCAGTTTGCTAGAACCGAACACTGAAGCTTTCTTT. The chain employs TRBV19 and TRBJ1-1; D is unclear. Trimming cost V 8 bases and J 1 base, with 11 bases left between them. Per germline, CDR1 LNHDA and CDR2 SQIVND (reference sequence). This CDR3 is 13 amino acids long. Complete variable domain (other parts from reference TRBV19 and TRBJ1-1): DGGITQSPKYLFRKEGQNVTLSCEQNLNHDAMYWYRQDPGQGLRLIYYSQIVNDFQKGDIAEGYSVSREKKESFPLTVTSAQKNPTAFYLCASLLEPNTEAFFGQGTRLTVV.

This clonotype was seen only a few times. V usage is TRBV10-3 and J usage is TRBJ2-1; no definite D call. Germline CDR1 ENHRY, CDR2 SYGVKD. CDR3 length: 13 residues. The V end was cut by 6 bases, the J end by 12 bases, with 18 bases between. In DNA, the CDR3 is TGTGCCATCAGCCCACTTCACGGCGTGTGGCAGTTCTTC. This encodes CAISPLHGVWQFF.

This clonotype was picked up a small number of times. The V call is TRBV6-1, the J call TRBJ1-5, with D uncertain. Germline V gene sequence: CDR1 MNHNS, CDR2 SASEGT. The CDR3 spans 16 residues. The V and J ends lost 6 bases and 1 base respectively, with 16 bases between them. CDR3 sequence reads: CASRDLRRGSNQPQHF. The CDR3 DNA reads as TGTGCCAGCAGAGACCTCAGGCGGGGAAGCAATCAGCCCCAGCATTTT.

This clonotype was seen repeatedly, ten times or more. The CDR3 region is CASSPSLQERYEQYF. Written as DNA, the CDR3 is TGTGCCAGCTCCCCCTCCCTGCAGGAGCGATACGAGCAGTACTTC. J is TRBJ2-7 and V is TRBV18; D gene uncertain. The CDR3 length is 15 residues. V shed 6 bases and J shed 4 bases, with 19 bases lying between them. Per germline, CDR1 KGHSH and CDR2 LQKENI.

The sample holds a few counts of this clonotype. The chain is built from TRBV28 and TRBJ2-5, with a weak D call TRBD1 (6 bases). The V end lost 5 bases, the J end lost 13 bases, and 20 bases lay between the germline ends. The CDR3 consists of 13 residues. The germline CDR1 and CDR2 sequences are MDHEN and SYDVKM. Here the CDR3 DNA reads TGTGCCAGCAGTATTGACAGGCTCCCTTCAACGTACTTC. Protein product: CASSIDRLPSTYF. The complete variable domain, with remaining parts taken from reference TRBV28 and TRBJ2-5, reads DVKVTQSSRYLVKRTGEKVFLECVQDMDHENMFWYRQDPGLGLRLIYFSYDVKMKEKGDIPEGYSVSREKKERFSLILESASTNQTSMYLCASSIDRLPSTYFGPGTRLLVL.

This clonotype was counted at least ten times. The rearrangement joins TRBV27 to TRBJ2-2; D not certain. V was clipped by 3 bases and J by 4 bases, with 15 bases between them. The CDR3 length is 16 residues. Germline CDR1 and CDR2: MNHEY and SMNVEV (reference sequence). This chain's CDR3 is CASSLSAYMGTGELFF. CDR3 DNA: TGTGCCAGCAGTTTGTCCGCATATATGGGCACCGGGGAGCTGTTTTTT.

Details on this clonotype: A clone one base away is much larger, so this may be a read error. This chain uses TRBV7-6 with TRBJ1-5; no reliable D call. Germline V lookup: CDR1 SGHVS, CDR2 FNYEAQ. The CDR3 length is 15 residues. CDR3 region: CASSLDSGYNQPHHF. The DNA for the CDR3 is TGTGCCAGCAGCTTAGACAGCGGCTACAATCAGCCCCATCATTTT.

This clonotype was seen repeatedly, ten times or more. This chain links TRBV6-1 with TRBJ1-1; D is uncertain. The CDR3 length is 14 residues. V was shortened by 6 bases and J by 6 bases, with 17 bases between the two germline ends. From germline, CDR1 is MNHNS and CDR2 SASEGT. DNA of the CDR3: TGTGCCAGCAGGCTGGGGTTTGGGGTCGCTGAAGCTTTCTTT. This sequence encodes CASRLGFGVAEAFF.

This clonotype has a handful of counts. The chain links TRBV4-1 to TRBJ2-7; the match to TRBD2 covers 10 bases. This CDR3 has 17 amino acids. Germline CDR1 is MGHRA and CDR2 is YSYEKL. V was pared by 5 bases and J by 6 bases, with 16 bases of the junction left unmatched. CDR3 sequence: CASSGLGGAGGPREQYF. The DNA of the CDR3 is TGCGCCAGCAGCGGACTAGGAGGAGCGGGAGGGCCTCGCGAGCAGTACTTC.

This clonotype was observed many times. The rearrangement links TRBV12-3 or TRBV12-4 to TRBJ2-3; D remains ambiguous. This CDR3 has 13 residues. V gave up 7 bases and J gave up 0 bases, with 8 bases separating them. The chain's CDR3 is CASTRSSTDTQYF. The CDR3 bases are TGTGCCAGCACCAGATCTAGCACAGATACGCAGTATTTT.

As concerns this clonotype: A much larger clone is a single base away; this may be a read error. This chain connects TRBV20-1 to TRBJ1-1; D is undetermined. CDR3 length: 11 amino acids. Germline CDR1 DFQATT, CDR2 SNEGSKA (reference sequence). With 3 bases removed from V and 6 bases from J, the gap between germline ends came to 8 bases. The CDR3 DNA sequence: TGCAGTGCTAGGGGGATGGCTGAAGCTTTCTTT. Encoded protein: CSARGMAEAFF.

This clonotype was picked up a small number of times. The V call is TRBV6-2 or TRBV6-3, the J call TRBJ2-7; 10 bases match TRBD2. V lost 7 bases to trimming and J lost 0 bases; unmatched junction nucleotides: 21. The CDR3 consists of 20 residues. Per the germline V gene, CDR1 is MNHEY and CDR2 is SVGEGT. The CDR3: CASTRMTGTSVIGRSYEQYF. CDR3 bases: TGTGCCAGCACTCGTATGACGGGGACTAGCGTAATCGGGCGCTCCTACGAGCAGTACTTC.

The table lists this clonotype with a few counts. This chain connects TRBV7-8 to TRBJ1-1; 7 bases align to TRBD1. The germline gives CDR1 SGHVS, CDR2 FQNEAQ. V shed 3 bases and J 6 bases; nucleotides not matched to a gene: 10. The CDR3 length is 15 residues. The CDR3 reads CASSFERQGLAEAFF. The CDR3 coding sequence is TGTGCCAGCAGCTTTGAACGACAGGGTTTGGCTGAAGCTTTCTTT.

On this clonotype: A far larger clone lies a single base away; this is likely a read error. V and J are TRBV24-1 and TRBJ2-5; TRBD2 agrees at 7 bases. The V gene end was trimmed by 4 bases and the J gene end by 11 bases; junction bases not matched to a gene: 12. Germline CDR1 and CDR2: KGHDR and SFDVKD. The CDR3 loop spans 14 amino acids. The CDR3 nucleotides read TGTGCCACCAGTGAAACAGCGGGAAAGTATGAGCAGTACTTC. As protein: CATSETAGKYEQYF.

The V gene is TRBV27, the J gene TRBJ2-2, with unresolved D. V was pared by 8 bases and J by 4 bases, with 11 bases between. This CDR3 spans 13 amino acids. The germline V gene encodes CDR1 MNHEY and CDR2 SMNVEV (reference sequence). CDR3: CASGPGFTGELFF. The CDR3 nucleotides read TGTGCCAGCGGTCCTGGTTTCACCGGGGAGCTGTTTTTT.

This clonotype was counted many times. The chain recombines TRBV12-3 or TRBV12-4 with TRBJ2-7; 10 nucleotides align to TRBD1. This CDR3 is built from 14 residues. V trimming: 4 bases; J trimming: 3 bases; junction bases outside the gene matches: 3. The CDR3 spells CASSSGQGFYEQYF. CDR3 DNA: TGTGCCAGCAGTTCGGGACAGGGGTTCTACGAGCAGTACTTC.

This clonotype has ten or more counts. The gene calls are TRBV28 and TRBJ2-5; the D gene is possibly TRBD2 (5 bases). V shed 2 bases and J shed 3 bases, with 22 bases lying between them. From germline, CDR1 is MDHEN and CDR2 SYDVKM. The CDR3 length is 18 residues. CDR3 sequence: CASSLVRERAGEKETQYF. CDR3 bases: TGTGCCAGCAGTTTAGTACGGGAAAGGGCTGGGGAGAAAGAGACCCAGTACTTC.

CDR3 region: CATSDFVQETQYF. In DNA form, the CDR3 reads TGTGCCACCAGTGATTTTGTCCAAGAGACCCAGTACTTC. The rearrangement uses TRBV24-1 and TRBJ2-5, with D unresolved. The CDR3 totals 13 residues. Trimming left V 1 base short and J 1 base short, with 3 bases between. The germline gives CDR1 KGHDR, CDR2 SFDVKD.